This TCR beta chain was recorded in a study of CXCR3-negative and CXCR3-positive naive CD8 T cells (dated by TCRdb to about 2019). For the study in its entirety: Some 130 million TRB reads were obtained in total, roughly 1.5 +/- 0.3 million reads per library. Data from ten or so donors, pooled across two independent experiments, went into the diversity and physicochemical repertoire analyses. Naive subsets from 5 donors and memory cells from 3 donors were included in the TRBV-TRBJ cluster analysis. General study outcomes and caveats: Both naive subsets had comparably high repertoire diversity, while memory CD8+ T cells had much lower repertoire diversity. Similar TRBV-TRBJ usage was shown by naive CXCR3-negative and CXCR3-positive cells from the same donor, whereas distinct patterns were shown by memory cells. Freshly isolated PBMCs were used for most assays because CXCR3 expression went down partially after cryopreservation. Because surface CD5, which has been linked to self-reactivity in mice, was comparable between naive subsets, TCR interaction strength was also inferred from TRB CDR3 physicochemical properties. TRB CDR3s from CXCR3-positive naive cells showed higher hydrophobicity (lower Kidera factor 4), lower energy, and higher strength and volume indices than CXCR3-negative naive cells.

The germline V gene (reference sequence) provides CDR1 SGHNT and CDR2 YYREEE. The CDR3, from cysteine to phenylalanine, totals 19 residues. No DNA is given. Sequencing used a NextSeq 550. The Human TCR Profiling Kit (MiLaboratory) was used to make UMI-labeled 5' RACE TRB cDNA libraries. The full amount of extracted RNA was used for cDNA synthesis, and the full amount of resulting cDNA was used for PCR amplification. Libraries were prepared in parallel using an identical number of PCR cycles. Regarding the original processing steps: With a minimum of two reads required per UMI, MIGEC and MiXCR pulled out about 54,000 +/- 9,700 unique UMI-labeled TRB cDNA molecules from each library. An average of approximately 40,000 +/- 10,000 functional in-frame TRB CDR3 nucleotide clonotypes without stop codons was found per library. Diversity metrics, including normalized Shannon-Wiener and Chao1, were computed in VDJtools after downsampling to 5000 UMI-labeled TRB molecules per sample. VDJtools was used to calculate clonotype-size-weighted physicochemical properties of the central five CDR3 residues, namely interaction energy, strength, volume and Kidera factor 4. One entry per CDR3 protein sequence results from the TCRdb reprocessing of the reads, with DNA left out. TCRdb, not the original authors, processed these V and J calls. Per the sample table, the count is tens of thousands of distinct CDR3 sequences. About 0.62% of the sample is taken by the ten largest.

As to this clonotype: There is no known antigen for this receptor.

Each CD8+ T cell subset was flow-sorted in triplicate, with fewer than 350,000 cells per subset placed directly into RLT lysis buffer. To keep memory contaminants out, a stringent definition of naive CD8+ T cells was applied: CD45RO-CCR7+CD27+CD95-. Peripheral blood mononuclear cells were isolated from buffy coats by standard density gradient centrifugation. Naive CXCR3-negative and CXCR3-positive CD8+ T cells were flow-sorted on a FACSAria III. Total RNA was extracted from sorted cells using an RNeasy Mini Kit. Sample: naive CXCR3+ CD8+ T cells from blood. The cell subset or site label, as the study defines it: CD45RO-CCR7+CD27+CD95- naive CD8+ T cells expressing CXCR3 (TNR3+). The receptor's source is a human donor in good health. Some clones in this sample may be carry-over from other donors' samples. The chain is assembled from TRBV5-4 and TRBJ2-1; the D call of TRBD2 rests on TCRdb alone, since no DNA is present to check it. The CDR3 sequence is CASSSPGLAGARSYNEQFF.